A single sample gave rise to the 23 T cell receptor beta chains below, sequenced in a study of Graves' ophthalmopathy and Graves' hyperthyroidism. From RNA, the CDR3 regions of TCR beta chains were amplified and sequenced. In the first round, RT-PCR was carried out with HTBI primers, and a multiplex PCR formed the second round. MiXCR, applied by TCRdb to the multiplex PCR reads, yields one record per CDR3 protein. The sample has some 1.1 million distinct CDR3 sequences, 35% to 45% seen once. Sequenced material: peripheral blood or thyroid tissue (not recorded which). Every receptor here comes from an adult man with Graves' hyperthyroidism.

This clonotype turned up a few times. The CDR3 is CSARDLAEGDLSGYTF. For the CDR3, the DNA is TGCAGTGCTAGAGACCTGGCGGAGGGGGACTTAAGTGGCTACACCTTC. This chain links TRBV20-1 with TRBJ1-2; perhaps TRBD1 as D (6 bases). Per the germline V gene, CDR1 is DFQATT and CDR2 is SNEGSKA (reference sequence). This CDR3 has 16 amino acids. V lost 0 bases, J lost 7 bases, and 21 bases lay in between.

In nucleotides, the CDR3 is TGTGCCAGCAGCCGACAGGCCTCTCCCACCTACGAGCAGTACTTC. This encodes CASSRQASPTYEQYF. The gene calls are TRBV7-9 and TRBJ2-7; the D gene is possibly TRBD1 (6 bases). Trimming removed 5 bases from V and 2 bases from J, with 16 bases in between. Per germline, CDR1 SEHNR and CDR2 FQNEAQ (reference sequence). The CDR3 length is 15 residues.

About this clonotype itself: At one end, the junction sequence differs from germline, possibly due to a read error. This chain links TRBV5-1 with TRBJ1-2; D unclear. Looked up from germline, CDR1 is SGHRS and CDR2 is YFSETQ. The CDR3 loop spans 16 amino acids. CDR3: CVSSLLQDNTVHGYTF. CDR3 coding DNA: TGCGTCAGCAGCTTACTACAAGACAACACGGTGCATGGCTACACCTTC.

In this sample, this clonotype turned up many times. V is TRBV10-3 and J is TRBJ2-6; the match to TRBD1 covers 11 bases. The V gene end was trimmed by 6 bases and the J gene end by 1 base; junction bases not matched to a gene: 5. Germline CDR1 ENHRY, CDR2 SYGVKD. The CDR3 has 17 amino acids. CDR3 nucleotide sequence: TGTGCCATCAGCCGGGACAGGGGGTATTCTGGGGCCAACGTCCTGACTTTC. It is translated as CAISRDRGYSGANVLTF.

The CDR3 loop is CASSTTDTTKLFF. The DNA for the CDR3 is TGTGCCAGTAGTACCACCGACACAACAAAACTGTTTTTT. This chain joins TRBV19 and TRBJ1-4; D is unclear. Per the germline V gene, CDR1 is LNHDA and CDR2 is SQIVND (reference sequence). Trimming stripped 4 bases from V and 10 bases from J, with 13 bases between. The CDR3 is made up of 13 amino acids.

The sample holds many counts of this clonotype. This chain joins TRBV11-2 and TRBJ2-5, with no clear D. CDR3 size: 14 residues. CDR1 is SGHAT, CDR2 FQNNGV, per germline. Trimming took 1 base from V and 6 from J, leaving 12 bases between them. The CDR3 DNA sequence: TGTGCCAGCAGCTTAGTGACGATTTCACAGACCCAGTACTTC. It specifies CASSLVTISQTQYF.

CDR3 DNA sequence: TGTGCCAGCAGCTTCTCAACAGGGAGGTCGAACACCGGGGAGCTGTTTTTT. This codes for CASSFSTGRSNTGELFF. The genes are TRBV7-8 and TRBJ2-2; D possibly uses TRBD1 or TRBD2 (6 bases each). CDR1 SGHVS and CDR2 FQNEAQ come from the germline V gene. The CDR3 loop spans 17 amino acids. The V gene lost 3 bases and the J gene lost 0 bases, with 14 bases spanning the gap. Complete variable domain (other parts from reference TRBV7-8 and TRBJ2-2): GAGVSQSPRYKVAKRGQDVALRCDPISGHVSLFWYQQALGQGPEFLTYFQNEAQLDKSGLPSDRFFAERPEGSVSTLKIQRTQQEDSAVYLCASSFSTGRSNTGELFFGEGSRLTVL.

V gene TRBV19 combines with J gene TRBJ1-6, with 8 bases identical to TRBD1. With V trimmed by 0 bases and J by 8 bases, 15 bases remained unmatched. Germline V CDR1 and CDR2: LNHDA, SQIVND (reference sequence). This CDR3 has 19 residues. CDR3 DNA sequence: TGTGCCAGTAGTATAGATCGAGACAGGGGAAGACCCTCGGATTCACCCCTCCACTTT. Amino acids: CASSIDRDRGRPSDSPLHF.

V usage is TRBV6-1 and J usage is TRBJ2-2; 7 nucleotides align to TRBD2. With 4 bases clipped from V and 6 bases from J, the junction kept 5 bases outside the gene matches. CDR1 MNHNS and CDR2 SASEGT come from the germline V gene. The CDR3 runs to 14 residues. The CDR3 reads CASSAHAGAGELFF. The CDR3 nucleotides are TGTGCCAGCAGTGCACACGCGGGGGCCGGGGAGCTGTTTTTT.

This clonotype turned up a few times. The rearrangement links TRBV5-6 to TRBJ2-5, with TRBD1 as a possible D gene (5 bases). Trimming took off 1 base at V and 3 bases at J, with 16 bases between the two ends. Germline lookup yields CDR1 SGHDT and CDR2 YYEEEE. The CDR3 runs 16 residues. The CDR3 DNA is TGTGCCAGCAGCTTGAGGACACTTACAAAGGAAGAGACCCAGTACTTC. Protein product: CASSLRTLTKEETQYF. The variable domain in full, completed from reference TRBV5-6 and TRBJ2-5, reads DAGVTQSPTHLIKTRGQQVTLRCSPKSGHDTVSWYQQALGQGPQFIFQYYEEEERQRGNFPDRFSGHQFPNYSSELNVNALLLGDSALYLCASSLRTLTKEETQYFGPGTRLLVL.

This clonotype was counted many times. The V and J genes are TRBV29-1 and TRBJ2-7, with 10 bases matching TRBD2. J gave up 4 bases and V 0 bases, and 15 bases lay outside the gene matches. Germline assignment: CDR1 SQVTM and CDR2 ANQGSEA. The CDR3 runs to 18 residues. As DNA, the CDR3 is TGCAGCGTTGAAGAAAGCGGGGGGGTCGGCCAGGGCGGTTACGAGCAGTACTTC. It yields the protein CSVEESGGVGQGGYEQYF.

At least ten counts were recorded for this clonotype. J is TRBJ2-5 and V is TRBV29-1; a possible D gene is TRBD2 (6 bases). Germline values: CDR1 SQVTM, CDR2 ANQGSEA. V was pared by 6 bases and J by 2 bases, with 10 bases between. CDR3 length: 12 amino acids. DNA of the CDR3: TGCAGCGTCGACGCGGGGCAAGAGACCCAGTACTTC. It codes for CSVDAGQETQYF.

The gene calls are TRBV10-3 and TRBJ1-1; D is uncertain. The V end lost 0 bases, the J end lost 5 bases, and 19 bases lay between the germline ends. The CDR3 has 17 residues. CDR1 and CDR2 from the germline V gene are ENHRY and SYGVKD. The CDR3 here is CAISESSTNGSDTEAFF. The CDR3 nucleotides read TGTGCCATCAGTGAGTCGAGCACGAATGGCTCGGATACTGAAGCTTTCTTT.

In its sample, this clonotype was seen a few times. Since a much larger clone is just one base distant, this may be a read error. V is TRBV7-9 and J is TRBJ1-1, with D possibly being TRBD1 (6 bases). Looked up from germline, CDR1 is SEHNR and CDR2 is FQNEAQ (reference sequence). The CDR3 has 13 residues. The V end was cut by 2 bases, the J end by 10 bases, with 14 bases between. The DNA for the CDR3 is TGTGCCAGCAGCTTACAGGGGCCGGCGGGAGCTTTCTTT. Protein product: CASSLQGPAGAFF. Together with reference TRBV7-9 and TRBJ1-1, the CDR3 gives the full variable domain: DTGVSQNPRHKITKRGQNVTFRCDPISEHNRLYWYRQTLGQGPEFLTYFQNEAQLEKSRLLSDRFSAERPKGSFSTLEIQRTEQGDSAMYLCASSLQGPAGAFFGQGTRLTVV.

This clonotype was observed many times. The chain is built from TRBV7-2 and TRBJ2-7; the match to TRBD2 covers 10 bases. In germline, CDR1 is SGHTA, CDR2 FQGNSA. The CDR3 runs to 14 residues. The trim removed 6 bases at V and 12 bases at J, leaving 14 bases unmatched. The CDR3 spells CASSNSVSGGRVYF. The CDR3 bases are TGTGCCAGCAGTAACAGCGTTAGCGGGGGGCGGGTGTACTTC.

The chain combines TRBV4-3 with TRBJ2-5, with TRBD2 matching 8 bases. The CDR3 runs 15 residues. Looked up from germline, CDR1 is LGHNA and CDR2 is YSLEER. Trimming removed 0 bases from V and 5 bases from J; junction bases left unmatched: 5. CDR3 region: CASSQEGGGLETQYF. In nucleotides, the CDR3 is TGCGCCAGCAGCCAAGAGGGCGGGGGGTTGGAGACCCAGTACTTC.

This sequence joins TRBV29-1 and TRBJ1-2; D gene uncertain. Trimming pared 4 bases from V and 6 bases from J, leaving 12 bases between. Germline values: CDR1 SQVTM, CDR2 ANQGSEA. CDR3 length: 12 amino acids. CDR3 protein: CSVAGRADGYTF. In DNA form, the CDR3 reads TGCAGCGTTGCGGGAAGGGCGGATGGCTACACCTTC.

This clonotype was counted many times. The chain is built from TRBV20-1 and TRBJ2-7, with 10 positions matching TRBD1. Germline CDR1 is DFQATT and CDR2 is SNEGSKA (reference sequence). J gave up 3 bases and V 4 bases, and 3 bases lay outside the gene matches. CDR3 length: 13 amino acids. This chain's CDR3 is CSAKGTGDYEQYF. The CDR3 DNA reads TGCAGTGCTAAAGGGACAGGGGACTACGAGCAGTACTTC.

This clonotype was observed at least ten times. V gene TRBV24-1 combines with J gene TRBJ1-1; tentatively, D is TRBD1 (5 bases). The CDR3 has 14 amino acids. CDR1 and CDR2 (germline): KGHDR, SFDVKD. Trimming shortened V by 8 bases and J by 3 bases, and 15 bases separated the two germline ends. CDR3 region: CATTERGEDTEAFF. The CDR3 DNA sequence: TGTGCCACCACCGAGAGGGGTGAGGACACTGAAGCTTTCTTT.

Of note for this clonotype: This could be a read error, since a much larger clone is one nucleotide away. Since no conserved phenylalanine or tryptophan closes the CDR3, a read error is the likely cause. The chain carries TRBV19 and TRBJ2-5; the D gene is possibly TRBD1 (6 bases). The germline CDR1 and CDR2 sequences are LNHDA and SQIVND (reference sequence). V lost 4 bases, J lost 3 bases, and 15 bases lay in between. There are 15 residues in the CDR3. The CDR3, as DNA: TGTGCCAGTAGTACACTTGAGGGGGTAGAAGAGACCCAGTACTCC. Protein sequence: CASSTLEGVEETQYS.

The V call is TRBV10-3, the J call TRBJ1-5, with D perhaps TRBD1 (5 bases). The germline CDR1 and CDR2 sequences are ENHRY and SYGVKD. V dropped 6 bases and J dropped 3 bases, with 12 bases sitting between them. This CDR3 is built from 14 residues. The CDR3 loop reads CAISDGGDNQPQHF. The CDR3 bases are TGTGCCATCAGCGATGGGGGAGACAATCAGCCCCAGCATTTT.

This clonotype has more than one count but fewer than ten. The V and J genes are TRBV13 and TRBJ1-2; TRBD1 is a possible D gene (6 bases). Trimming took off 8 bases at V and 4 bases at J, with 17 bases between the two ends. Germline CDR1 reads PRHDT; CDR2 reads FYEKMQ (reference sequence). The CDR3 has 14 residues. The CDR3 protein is CASSAGADIYGYTF. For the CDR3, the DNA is TGTGCCAGCTCCGCAGGGGCAGACATCTATGGCTACACCTTC.

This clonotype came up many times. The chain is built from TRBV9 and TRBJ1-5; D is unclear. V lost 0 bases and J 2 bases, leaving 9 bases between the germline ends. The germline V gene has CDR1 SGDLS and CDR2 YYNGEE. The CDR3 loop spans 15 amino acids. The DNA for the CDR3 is TGTGCCAGCAGCGTAGACAGCAACGGCAATCAGCCCCAGCATTTT. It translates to CASSVDSNGNQPQHF.